This T cell receptor beta chain is drawn from a study of T cell responses to AZD1222 COVID-19 vaccine. In the study overall: Pooled together were second doses at about 4 or about 12 weeks. Findings of the study overall: Researchers took repertoire samples only after the peak T cell response had come. Across spike, vaccine-associated CD4 TCRs were found, dominant at 160-218 and 743-854.

Repertoires were generated with immunoSEQ multiplex PCR, while TCRdb's copy carries only in-frame clones and drops some. Of about 140,000 clones in the sample, 89% were seen once. This clone has a single count. Its cognate antigen is unknown. V was pared by 7 bases and J by 5 bases, with 12 bases between. This CDR3 comprises 12 residues. Germline CDR1 reads MDHEN; CDR2 reads SYDVKM. This TCR derives from an adult in good health. The chain recombines TRBV28 with TRBJ2-7; D not certain. The sample consisted of peripheral blood, taken on day 0 of AZD1222 vaccination. The DNA of the CDR3 is TGTGCCAGCACCGCCGGCGAAGACGAGCAGTACTTC. This codes for CASTAGEDEQYF.